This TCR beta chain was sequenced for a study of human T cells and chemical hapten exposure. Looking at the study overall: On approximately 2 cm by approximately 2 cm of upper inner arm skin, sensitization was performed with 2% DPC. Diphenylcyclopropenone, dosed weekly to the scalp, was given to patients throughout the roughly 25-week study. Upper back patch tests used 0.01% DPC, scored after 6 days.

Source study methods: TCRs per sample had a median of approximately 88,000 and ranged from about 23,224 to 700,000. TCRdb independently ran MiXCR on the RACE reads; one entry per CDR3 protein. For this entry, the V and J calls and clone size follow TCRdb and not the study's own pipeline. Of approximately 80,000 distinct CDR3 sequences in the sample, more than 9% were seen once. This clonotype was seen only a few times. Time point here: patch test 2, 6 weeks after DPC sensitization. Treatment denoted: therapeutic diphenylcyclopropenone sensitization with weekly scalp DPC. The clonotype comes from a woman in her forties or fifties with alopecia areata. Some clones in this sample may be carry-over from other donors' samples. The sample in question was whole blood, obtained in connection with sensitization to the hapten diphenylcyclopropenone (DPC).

The DNA of the CDR3 is TGTGCCAGCAGCTTAACGGACAGCCAACATCAGCCCCAGCATTTT. It yields the protein CASSLTDSQHQPQHF. The chain links TRBV11-2 to TRBJ1-5; possibly TRBD1 for D (6 bases). Per the germline V gene, CDR1 is SGHAT and CDR2 is FQNNGV. V lost 2 bases, J lost 5 bases, and 13 bases lay in between. This CDR3 is 15 amino acids long.